Below are 6 T cell receptor beta chains sequenced from a single sample in a study of CD8 T cells in ankylosing spondylitis. From the 5' RACE reads, TCRdb called clonotypes with MiXCR, one entry per CDR3 protein. The table has 150,000 to 250,000 distinct CDR3 sequences, around 13% seen once. The sample was blood, either unsorted or a sorted T cell fraction (not recorded which). The receptor set was obtained from a male donor with ankylosing spondylitis or in good health (not recorded which).

The chain uses TRBV19 and TRBJ1-1, with D maybe TRBD1 (5 bases). Trimming removed 3 bases from V and 1 base from J, with 6 bases in between. The CDR3 length is 13 residues. Germline CDR1 is LNHDA and CDR2 is SQIVND (reference sequence). CDR3 nucleotide sequence: TGTGCCAGTAGTATCGGGGGGAACACTGAAGCTTTCTTT. It is translated as CASSIGGNTEAFF. The whole variable domain, remainder taken from reference TRBV19 and TRBJ1-1, is DGGITQSPKYLFRKEGQNVTLSCEQNLNHDAMYWYRQDPGQGLRLIYYSQIVNDFQKGDIAEGYSVSREKKESFPLTVTSAQKNPTAFYLCASSIGGNTEAFFGQGTRLTVV.

J is TRBJ1-5 and V is TRBV4-1; D is perhaps TRBD1 (6 bases). V was cut by 1 base and J by 6 bases, with 10 bases left in between. Germline CDR1 is MGHRA and CDR2 is YSYEKL. The CDR3 runs to 14 residues. CDR3 DNA sequence: TGCGCCAGCAGCCAAGGGAGGGGGATTCAGCCCCAGCATTTT. It encodes CASSQGRGIQPQHF.

The rearrangement joins TRBV2 to TRBJ2-7, with a tentative D call TRBD2 (6 bases). The CDR3 totals 15 residues. The germline CDR1 and CDR2 sequences are SNHLY and FYNNEI. Trimming left V 3 bases short and J 6 bases short, with 18 bases between. Written as DNA, the CDR3 is TGTGCCAGCAGTGATAATAGCGGCGCAGCCCCCGAGCAGTACTTC. Its protein product is CASSDNSGAAPEQYF.

For the CDR3, the DNA is TGTGCCAGCAGCTTAACGGGACAGGGGGGAAATGAGCAGTTCTTC. This codes for CASSLTGQGGNEQFF. The rearrangement uses TRBV5-5 and TRBJ2-1; 11 nucleotides agree with TRBD1. From germline, CDR1 is SGHKS and CDR2 YYEKEE (reference sequence). The CDR3 length is 15 residues. After removal of 2 bases from V and 7 bases from J, the junction contained 5 bases not matched to a gene.

This clonotype was seen at least ten times. The rearrangement joins TRBV4-1 to TRBJ1-1, with D tentatively TRBD1 (5 bases). Germline V CDR1 and CDR2: MGHRA, YSYEKL. The CDR3 has 14 residues. Trimming took off 4 bases at V and 0 bases at J, with 9 bases between the two ends. This CDR3 reads CASSPGRVNTEAFF. For the CDR3, the DNA is TGCGCCAGCAGCCCGGGGCGCGTGAACACTGAAGCTTTCTTT.

The chain recombines TRBV5-5 with TRBJ2-1; tentatively, D is TRBD1 or TRBD2 (6 bases each). This CDR3 contains 15 residues. Germline V gene sequence: CDR1 SGHKS, CDR2 YYEKEE (reference sequence). V was trimmed by 5 bases and J by 2 bases, leaving 14 bases between them. CDR3 bases: TGTGCCAGCAGACCGGGGGCGGTAACCTACAATGAGCAGTTCTTC. Its translation: CASRPGAVTYNEQFF.